The T cell receptor (beta chain) described here comes from a study of shared clonotypes between healthy human individuals. Each replicate PCR on the sorted subsets used roughly 190 ng DNA (roughly 30,000 T cell genomes). Original processing methods: There were no quality scores in the junction-only immunoSEQ sequences, so filtering differed. Assay used: immunoSEQ multiplex PCR; TCRdb lists only in-frame clones, some missing. That table furnishes V, J and clone size, whereas the DNA furnished D and trimming. The sample yields 1 million to 1.2 million clones, roughly 80% seen once. A CD45RA-negative memory subset and a CD45RA+ naive subset were separated from the CD4+ cells. V dropped 6 bases and J dropped 7; count of bases not matched to a gene: 8. There are 14 residues in the CDR3. Germline CDR1 is MNHNS and CDR2 is SASEGT.

This TCR was recovered from a man in his late teens or twenties in good health. Some clones in this sample may be carry-over from other donors' samples. The chain couples TRBV6-1 to TRBJ2-2, with 7 bases matching TRBD1. Material: memory CD4+ T cells from PBMCs. Regarding subset: CD45RA-negative fraction. The CDR3 reads CASRGTDVGGELFF. Here the CDR3 DNA reads TGTGCCAGCAGGGGGACAGACGTTGGCGGGGAGCTGTTTTTT.